Listed below are T cell receptor beta chains from one sample, sequenced in a study of blood T cell repertoires in COVID-19. Generated by immunoSEQ multiplex PCR, the TCRdb table keeps only in-frame clones and is missing some. The table includes about 90,000 clones, around 89% detected once. Source material: peripheral blood. These receptors originate from a man between 60 and 70 years old with acute or convalescent COVID-19. The CDR3 runs from the conserved cysteine through the conserved F or W. The D gene is left open where the match is weak. A clone size is listed for some rows: how often the clone was seen (once, few, many), or a class if it is expanded.

clone size: NA; V gene: TRBV7-9; D gene: TRBD1; J gene: TRBJ1-1; CDR3 protein: CASSLRTGVSAEAFF; CDR3 DNA: TGTGCCAGCAGCTTACGTACAGGGGTAAGCGCTGAAGCTTTCTTT
clone size: once; V gene: TRBV19; D gene: NA; J gene: TRBJ1-1; CDR3 protein: CASSMTAGENTEAFF; CDR3 DNA: TGTGCCAGTAGTATGACGGCCGGGGAGAACACTGAAGCTTTCTTT
clone size: NA; V gene: TRBV2; D gene: NA; J gene: TRBJ1-6; CDR3 protein: CASVKRSGMDNSPLHF; CDR3 DNA: TGTGCCAGCGTAAAAAGGTCGGGGATGGATAATTCACCCCTCCACTTT
clone size: NA; V gene: TRBV7-8; D gene: NA; J gene: TRBJ1-5; CDR3 protein: CASSENSRMTVLQPQHF; CDR3 DNA: TGTGCCAGCAGCGAAAACTCGAGAATGACAGTTCTTCAGCCCCAGCATTTT
clone size: NA; V gene: TRBV9; D gene: NA; J gene: TRBJ2-3; CDR3 protein: CASSVGVLADTQYF; CDR3 DNA: TGTGCCAGCAGCGTAGGAGTTTTAGCAGATACGCAGTATTTT
clone size: NA; V gene: TRBV20-1; D gene: NA; J gene: TRBJ1-2; CDR3 protein: CSASQTDYGYTF; CDR3 DNA: TGCAGTGCTAGTCAGACTGACTATGGCTACACCTTC
clone size: NA; V gene: TRBV7-2; D gene: TRBD2; J gene: TRBJ2-1; CDR3 protein: CASSYGLAGVTAYNEQFF; CDR3 DNA: TGTGCCAGCAGCTACGGACTAGCGGGAGTCACCGCCTACAATGAGCAGTTCTTC
clone size: few; V gene: TRBV19; D gene: TRBD2; J gene: TRBJ2-1; CDR3 protein: CASSILPSGSSNEQFF; CDR3 DNA: TGTGCCAGTAGTATCCTGCCTAGCGGGAGTAGTAATGAGCAGTTCTTC
clone size: NA; V gene: TRBV24-1; D gene: NA; J gene: TRBJ1-5; CDR3 protein: CATSDRSSNQPQHF; CDR3 DNA: TGTGCCACCAGTGATCGGAGTAGCAATCAGCCCCAGCATTTT
clone size: NA; V gene: TRBV24-1; D gene: TRBD1; J gene: TRBJ1-1; CDR3 protein: CATTPGQGGTAEAFF; CDR3 DNA: TGTGCCACCACACCGGGACAGGGAGGAACGGCTGAAGCTTTCTTT
clone size: NA; V gene: TRBV9; D gene: NA; J gene: TRBJ2-5; CDR3 protein: CASSAQGSWAQYF; CDR3 DNA: TGTGCCAGCAGCGCGCAGGGTTCTTGGGCCCAGTACTTC
clone size: NA; V gene: TRBV2; D gene: NA; J gene: TRBJ2-5; CDR3 protein: CASSPNGETQYF; CDR3 DNA: TGTGCCAGCAGTCCGAACGGGGAGACCCAGTACTTC
clone size: NA; V gene: TRBV6-2/TRBV6-3; D gene: TRBD2; J gene: TRBJ2-3; CDR3 protein: CASSYGLAGVTDTQYF; CDR3 DNA: TGTGCCAGCAGTTACGGTCTAGCGGGGGTTACAGATACGCAGTATTTT
clone size: NA; V gene: TRBV5-4; D gene: NA; J gene: TRBJ1-2; CDR3 protein: CASSLAGRANYGYTF; CDR3 DNA: TGTGCCAGCAGCTTGGCAGGGAGGGCTAACTATGGCTACACCTTC
clone size: NA; V gene: TRBV19; D gene: NA; J gene: TRBJ2-2; CDR3 protein: CASSIGTDAGELFF; CDR3 DNA: TGTGCCAGTAGTATTGGGACTGACGCCGGGGAGCTGTTTTTT
clone size: few; V gene: TRBV6-5; D gene: TRBD1; J gene: TRBJ1-6; CDR3 protein: CASSSSGGSNSPLHF; CDR3 DNA: TGTGCCAGCAGTTCCTCAGGGGGCAGTAATTCACCCCTCCACTTT